What follows is one TCR beta chain and its context. Its target is unknown. The data were taken from a study of cytomegalovirus exposure and HLA in healthy donors. The primer mix had 60 Vbeta and 13 Jbeta primers. Assay: immunoSEQ multiplex PCR; the TCRdb copy retains only in-frame clones and omits some. The repertoire holds roughly 190,000 clones, around 75% seen once, with 2.5% to 3.5% in the top ten. After removal of 0 bases from V and 2 bases from J, the junction contained 2 bases not matched to a gene. The germline V gene encodes CDR1 MGHRA and CDR2 YSYEKL. The CDR3 sequence is 15 residues long. Study-wide points: By a later analysis, the bulk of CMV-associated TCR beta chains appeared HLA-restricted. Most TCR sequences were uncommon, yet certain public TCRs appeared in many donors. Sequencing probably produced one cluster of sequence variants that were highly shared.

The TCR originated in a woman aged 25 to 39 in good health and CMV-seropositive. The specimen sequenced was PBMCs. The chain recombines TRBV4-1 with TRBJ2-5; 8 nucleotides line up with TRBD2. The CDR3 reads CASSQDASGQETQYF. The CDR3 DNA sequence: TGCGCCAGCAGCCAAGATGCTAGCGGGCAAGAGACCCAGTACTTC.